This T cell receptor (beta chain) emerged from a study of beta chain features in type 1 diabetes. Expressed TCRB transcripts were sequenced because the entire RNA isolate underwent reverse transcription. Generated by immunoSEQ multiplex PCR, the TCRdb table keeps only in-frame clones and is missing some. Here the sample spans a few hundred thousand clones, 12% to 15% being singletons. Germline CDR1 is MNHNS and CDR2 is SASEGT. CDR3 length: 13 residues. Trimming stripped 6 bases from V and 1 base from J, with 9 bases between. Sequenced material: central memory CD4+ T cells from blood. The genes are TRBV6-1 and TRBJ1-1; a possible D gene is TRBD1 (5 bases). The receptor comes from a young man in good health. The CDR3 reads CASRSTGNTEAFF. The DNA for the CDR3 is TGTGCCAGCAGGAGTACAGGGAACACTGAAGCTTTCTTT.